This T cell receptor (beta chain) was captured in a study of blood T cells in healthy people across ages. The CDR3 extends over 15 amino acids. Germline V CDR1 and CDR2: SNHLY, FYNNEI. V was trimmed by 4 bases and J by 5 bases, leaving 15 bases between them. Together with a sample-barcoded 5' primer, a J-beta primer mix was included in a second PCR lasting roughly 6 to 12 cycles. TCRdb redid the calling of the 5' RACE reads with MiXCR, one entry per CDR3 protein. The repertoire holds under 2 million distinct CDR3 sequences, with about 35% as singletons. Total RNA, at least 6 micrograms per sample, was extracted from PBMCs.

The sample was blood. The receptor was derived from a woman in her thirties in good health. The chain links TRBV2 to TRBJ2-1, with D hard to call. CDR3 residues: CASSGVEQVHNEQFF. CDR3 nucleotides: TGTGCCAGCAGTGGGGTGGAGCAGGTCCACAATGAGCAGTTCTTC.